One sample yielded the 20 T cell receptor beta chains listed below, sequenced in a study of blood T cell repertoires in COVID-19 (dated by TCRdb to 2018 to 2021). Libraries were built with the immunoSEQ multiplex PCR assay. This immuneACCESS table, as held by TCRdb, lists in-frame sequences with V and J called but not all clones. Of the missing ones, under half trace to an unresolved V gene in checked studies; the others have no known cause. Here the sample has fewer than 350,000 clones; 85% occur a single time. Jointly, the top ten make up under 3% of the sample. The specimen was PBMCs or T cells enriched from blood (not recorded which). The source is a woman aged 50 to 65 who had recovered from COVID-19.

Here the CDR3 DNA reads TGTGCCATCAGTGAGAACCCAGCGGGAGGGTCCTACGAGCAGTACTTC. Its protein product is CAISENPAGGSYEQYF. V usage is TRBV10-3 and J usage is TRBJ2-7, with 10 bases fitting TRBD2. After removal of 2 bases from V and 1 base from J, the junction contained 5 bases not matched to a gene. This CDR3 contains 16 residues. Germline lookup yields CDR1 ENHRY and CDR2 SYGVKD.

The chain couples TRBV27 to TRBJ1-4, with 9 nucleotides matching TRBD1. The germline CDR1 and CDR2 sequences are MNHEY and SMNVEV (reference sequence). V shed 5 bases, J shed 3 bases, and the junction held 10 bases outside the gene matches. This CDR3 is built from 17 residues. CDR3 nucleotides: TGTGCCAGCAGTCAAGGCACCGGACAGGGGTCTAATGAAAAACTGTTTTTT. Translated, it gives CASSQGTGQGSNEKLFF.

The chain employs TRBV27 and TRBJ1-1, with TRBD1 matching 7 bases. The length of the CDR3 is 14 residues. J gave up 1 base and V 7 bases, and 6 bases lay outside the gene matches. Germline V lookup: CDR1 MNHEY, CDR2 SMNVEV (reference sequence). The CDR3 sequence is CASNLQGPNTEAFF. In DNA form, the CDR3 reads TGTGCCAGCAACCTACAGGGGCCGAACACTGAAGCTTTCTTT.

The chain is built from TRBV7-9 and TRBJ2-1; D unresolved. CDR1 and CDR2 (germline): SEHNR, FQNEAQ (reference sequence). The V gene lost 3 bases and the J gene lost 8 bases, with 8 bases spanning the gap. The CDR3 runs 12 residues. Written as DNA, the CDR3 is TGTGCCAGCAGCTTCCAGGTATATGAGCAGTTCTTC. Translating it yields CASSFQVYEQFF.

This clone was seen only once. The V and J genes are TRBV4-3 and TRBJ2-2; 9 nucleotides match TRBD1. Trimming removed 4 bases from V and 6 bases from J; junction bases left unmatched: 3. The CDR3 totals 14 residues. The germline gives CDR1 LGHNA, CDR2 YSLEER. The CDR3 DNA reads TGCGCCAGCAGCCCGGGACAGGGACCCGGGGAGCTGTTTTTT. Translating gives CASSPGQGPGELFF.

This clone has a handful of counts. V and J are TRBV12-5 and TRBJ1-1, with D possibly matching TRBD1 (6 bases). Trimming removed 3 bases at V and 3 bases at J, with 8 bases between. This CDR3 comprises 13 residues. The germline CDR1 and CDR2 sequences are LGHNT and FRNRAP. CDR3 sequence: CASGFNRDTEAFF. The CDR3 DNA reads TGTGCTAGTGGTTTCAACAGGGACACTGAAGCTTTCTTT. Looking up the rest from reference TRBV12-5 and TRBJ1-1 gives the full variable domain: DARVTQTPRHKVTEMGQEVTMRCQPILGHNTVFWYRQTMMQGLELLAYFRNRAPLDDSGMPKDRFSAEMPDATLATLKIQPSEPRDSAVYFCASGFNRDTEAFFGQGTRLTVV.

The CDR3 DNA reads as TGTGCCAGCAGCTTACAGGGACTTATCACAGATACGCAGTATTTT. This encodes CASSLQGLITDTQYF. This sequence joins TRBV7-3 and TRBJ2-3, with D tentatively TRBD2 (6 bases). The V and J ends lost 2 bases and 2 bases respectively, with 11 bases between them. The germline gives CDR1 SGHTA, CDR2 FQGTGA. The CDR3 consists of 15 residues.

This clone was seen just once. The genes are TRBV28 and TRBJ2-4; no firm D call. The V and J ends lost 5 bases and 16 bases respectively, with 15 bases between them. CDR1 is MDHEN, CDR2 SYDVKM, per germline. The CDR3 spans 11 residues. CDR3 nucleotides: TGTGCCAGCAGTACCCCTACAGTTGTCTACTTC. It yields the protein CASSTPTVVYF.

This chain links TRBV30 with TRBJ1-1, with D maybe TRBD1 (6 bases). The germline V and J ends were trimmed by 2 bases and 1 base, with 14 bases remaining between them. The germline V gene encodes CDR1 GTSNPN and CDR2 SVGIG (reference sequence). There are 15 residues in the CDR3. This chain's CDR3 is CAWSNLPGENTEAFF. Written as DNA, the CDR3 is TGTGCCTGGAGTAATCTTCCAGGGGAGAACACTGAAGCTTTCTTT.

CDR3 coding DNA: TGCGCCAGCCGATTGTTGCGGACAGGGGGCGTTGAAAGCAATCAGCCCCAGCATTTT. It yields the protein CASRLLRTGGVESNQPQHF. The V and J genes are TRBV5-1 and TRBJ1-5, with 11 bases fitting TRBD1. Trimming removed 7 bases from V and 1 base from J; junction bases left unmatched: 16. This CDR3 contains 19 residues. Germline CDR1 is SGHRS and CDR2 is YFSETQ.

Here the CDR3 DNA reads TGTGCCAGCAGCCCCGGGGCAGGGGAGGGGCAGCCCCAGCATTTT. This translates into CASSPGAGEGQPQHF. The rearrangement links TRBV4-2 to TRBJ1-5; D might be TRBD1 (6 bases). V lost 4 bases and J lost 7, with 17 bases in between. CDR3 size: 15 residues. Germline values: CDR1 LGHNA, CDR2 YNFKEQ.

V is TRBV2 and J is TRBJ2-4; D is possibly TRBD1 (5 bases). The CDR3 is made up of 15 amino acids. V was cut by 6 bases and J by 0 bases, with 12 bases left in between. Looked up from germline, CDR1 is SNHLY and CDR2 is FYNNEI. The CDR3 DNA follows: TGTGCCAGCAGGGGCCCTGGACAAGCCAAAAACATTCAGTACTTC. Amino acid sequence: CASRGPGQAKNIQYF.

As regards this clone: One end of the junction is discordant with germline, which a read error may explain. The chain uses TRBV11-2 and TRBJ1-4; D not resolved. The germline CDR1 and CDR2 sequences are SGHAT and FQNNGV. The CDR3 is 14 residues long. This chain's CDR3 is CASSLSRTKEKLFF. The DNA of the CDR3 is TGTGCCAGCAGTCTCTCTAGAACTAAGGAAAAACTGTTTTTT.

The CDR3 sequence is CASSEMPSGTSPNEQFF. The CDR3 bases are TGTGCCAGCAGTGAAATGCCCTCCGGGACTAGTCCCAATGAGCAGTTCTTC. The V gene is TRBV2, the J gene TRBJ2-1; TRBD2 matches 8 bases. After removal of 2 bases from V and 6 bases from J, the junction contained 12 bases not matched to a gene. This CDR3 region has 17 residues. The germline V gene has CDR1 SNHLY and CDR2 FYNNEI. The full variable domain, its missing parts supplied by reference TRBV2 and TRBJ2-1, is EPEVTQTPSHQVTQMGQEVILRCVPISNHLYFYWYRQILGQKVEFLVSFYNNEISEKSEIFDDQFSVERPDGSNFTLKIRSTKLEDSAMYFCASSEMPSGTSPNEQFFGPGTRLTVL.

V is TRBV6-5 and J is TRBJ1-2, with D perhaps matching TRBD1 (6 bases). Deletions cut 7 bases from V and 4 bases from J, with 16 bases between. CDR1 is MNHEY and CDR2 is SVGAGI in the germline V gene. This CDR3 spans 14 amino acids. In nucleotides, the CDR3 is TGTGCCAGCAACCGGGACACGGGGGGCTATGGCTACACCTTC. It encodes CASNRDTGGYGYTF.

This clone has more than one count but fewer than ten. The V gene is TRBV3-1 (or the pseudogene TRBV3-2), the J gene TRBJ1-6; D possibly corresponds to TRBD1 (6 bases). The CDR3 is 12 amino acids. Germline V gene lookup returns CDR1 LGHDT and CDR2 YNNKEL (reference sequence). The ends were cut back, 4 bases at V and 16 bases at J, with 14 bases in the middle. The CDR3 DNA reads TGTGCCAGCAGCCGGGCCGGACAGAGACTCCACTTT. Residues: CASSRAGQRLHF.

This chain joins TRBV5-1 and TRBJ2-3, with a tentative D call TRBD1 (5 bases). Germline loops: CDR1 SGHRS, CDR2 YFSETQ. The CDR3 runs 15 residues. V was shortened by 0 bases and J by 6 bases, with 14 bases between the two germline ends. The CDR3 coding sequence is TGCGCCAGCAGCTTGGAGGGGTCAATAGGGGATACGCAGTATTTT. It encodes CASSLEGSIGDTQYF.

CDR3 coding DNA: TGTGCCAGCAGCTTGGGGGGGCTGAGCTCCTACAATGAGCAGTTCTTC. Residues: CASSLGGLSSYNEQFF. The chain recombines TRBV5-6 with TRBJ2-1, with D perhaps matching TRBD1 (6 bases). This CDR3 is 16 amino acids long. Trimming took off 0 bases at V and 0 bases at J, with 10 bases between the two ends. Germline CDR1 and CDR2: SGHDT and YYEEEE.

This chain joins TRBV7-7 and TRBJ2-1; 8 bases map to TRBD2. Germline values: CDR1 SSHAT, CDR2 FNYEAQ (reference sequence). The CDR3 length is 15 residues. V shed 1 base and J 6 bases; nucleotides not matched to a gene: 5. The CDR3 DNA reads as TGTGCCAGCAGCTTAGGGACCGGGGGGGGCAATGAGCAGTTCTTC. This sequence encodes CASSLGTGGGNEQFF.

This clone was found once. The J gene is TRBJ2-2, the V gene TRBV2; possibly TRBD1 for D (5 bases). Germline loops: CDR1 SNHLY, CDR2 FYNNEI. Trimming took 7 bases from V and 4 from J, leaving 13 bases between them. This CDR3 comprises 14 residues. In DNA form, the CDR3 reads TGTGCCAGCAAGCAGGGCCAGAGCACCGGGGAGCTGTTTTTT. It encodes CASKQGQSTGELFF.